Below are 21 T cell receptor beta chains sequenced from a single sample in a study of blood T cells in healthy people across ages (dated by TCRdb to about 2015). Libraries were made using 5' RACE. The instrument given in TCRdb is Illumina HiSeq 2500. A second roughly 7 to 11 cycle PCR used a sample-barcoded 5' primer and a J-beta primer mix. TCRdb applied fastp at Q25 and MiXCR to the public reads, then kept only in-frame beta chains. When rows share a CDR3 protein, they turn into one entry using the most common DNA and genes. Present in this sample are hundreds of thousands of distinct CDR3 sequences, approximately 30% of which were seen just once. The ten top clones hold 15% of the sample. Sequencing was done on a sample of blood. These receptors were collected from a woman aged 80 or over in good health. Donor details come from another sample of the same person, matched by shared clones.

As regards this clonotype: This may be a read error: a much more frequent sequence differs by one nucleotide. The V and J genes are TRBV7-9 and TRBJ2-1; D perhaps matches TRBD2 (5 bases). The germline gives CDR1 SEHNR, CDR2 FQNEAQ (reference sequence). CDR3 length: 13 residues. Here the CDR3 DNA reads TGTACCAGCAGCTTGTCTGGGAGAAATGAGCAGTTCTTC. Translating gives CTSSLSGRNEQFF.

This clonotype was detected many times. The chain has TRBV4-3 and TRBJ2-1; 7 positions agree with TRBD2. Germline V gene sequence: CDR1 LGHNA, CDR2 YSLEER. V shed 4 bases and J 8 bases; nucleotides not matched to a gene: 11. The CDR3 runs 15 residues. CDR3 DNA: TGCGCCAGCAGCCGAACCCGAGCGGGGTCCGATGAGCAGTTCTTC. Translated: CASSRTRAGSDEQFF.

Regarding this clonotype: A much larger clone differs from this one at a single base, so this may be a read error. The CDR3 here is CASGPGQGTTYEQYF. CDR3 bases: TGCGCCAGCGGCCCGGGACAGGGTACCACCTACGAGCAGTACTTC. This rearrangement joins TRBV4-3 to TRBJ2-7, with TRBD1 identical over 9 bases. The J segment lost 2 bases and the V segment lost 8 bases, leaving 10 bases of the junction unmatched. The germline V gene encodes CDR1 LGHNA and CDR2 YSLEER. This CDR3 is 15 amino acids long.

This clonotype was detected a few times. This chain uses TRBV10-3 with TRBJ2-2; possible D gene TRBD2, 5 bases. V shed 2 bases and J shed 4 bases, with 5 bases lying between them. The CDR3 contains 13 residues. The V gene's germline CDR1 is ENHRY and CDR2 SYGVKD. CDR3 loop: CAISEAGTGELFF. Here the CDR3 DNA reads TGTGCCATCAGTGAGGCGGGCACCGGGGAGCTGTTTTTT.

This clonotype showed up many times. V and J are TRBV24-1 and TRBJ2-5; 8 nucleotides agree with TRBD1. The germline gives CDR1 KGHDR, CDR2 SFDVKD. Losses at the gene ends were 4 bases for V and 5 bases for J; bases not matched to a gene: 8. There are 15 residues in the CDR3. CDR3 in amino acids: CATSEGTGPRETQYF. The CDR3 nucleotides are TGTGCCACCAGTGAGGGGACAGGTCCGAGGGAGACCCAGTACTTC.

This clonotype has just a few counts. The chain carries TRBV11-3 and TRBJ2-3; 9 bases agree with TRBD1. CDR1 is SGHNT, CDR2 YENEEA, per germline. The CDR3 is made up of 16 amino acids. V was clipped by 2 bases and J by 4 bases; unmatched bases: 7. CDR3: CASSLKGTGRADTQYF. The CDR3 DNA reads TGTGCCAGCAGCTTAAAAGGGACAGGGAGGGCAGATACGCAGTATTTT.

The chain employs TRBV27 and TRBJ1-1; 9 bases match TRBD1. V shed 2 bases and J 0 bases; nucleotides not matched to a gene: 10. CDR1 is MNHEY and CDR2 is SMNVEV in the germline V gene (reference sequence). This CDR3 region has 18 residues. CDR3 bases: TGTGCCAGCAGTTTACAAGGACAGGGGATAGGGATGAACACTGAAGCTTTCTTT. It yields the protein CASSLQGQGIGMNTEAFF.

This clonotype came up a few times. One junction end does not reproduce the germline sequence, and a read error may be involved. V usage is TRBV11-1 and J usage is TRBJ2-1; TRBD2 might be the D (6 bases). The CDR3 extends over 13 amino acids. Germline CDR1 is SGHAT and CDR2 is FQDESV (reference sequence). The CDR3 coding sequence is TGTGCCGGCAGCTTGGGCGGGAACAATGAGCAGTTCTTC. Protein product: CAGSLGGNNEQFF.

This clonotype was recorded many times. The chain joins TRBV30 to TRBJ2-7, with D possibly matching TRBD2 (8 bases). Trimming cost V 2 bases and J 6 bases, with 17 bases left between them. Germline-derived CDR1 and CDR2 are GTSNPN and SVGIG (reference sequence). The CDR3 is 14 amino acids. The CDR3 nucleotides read TGTGCCTGGAGTCGGGAGGGGGCCTTGAGCGAGCAGTACTTC. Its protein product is CAWSREGALSEQYF.

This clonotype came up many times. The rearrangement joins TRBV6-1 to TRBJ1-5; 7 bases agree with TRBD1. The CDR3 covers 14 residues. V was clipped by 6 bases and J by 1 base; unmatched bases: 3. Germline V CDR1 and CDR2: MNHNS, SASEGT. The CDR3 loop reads CASSQGDSNQPQHF. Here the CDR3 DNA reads TGTGCCAGCAGCCAGGGGGACAGCAATCAGCCCCAGCATTTT.

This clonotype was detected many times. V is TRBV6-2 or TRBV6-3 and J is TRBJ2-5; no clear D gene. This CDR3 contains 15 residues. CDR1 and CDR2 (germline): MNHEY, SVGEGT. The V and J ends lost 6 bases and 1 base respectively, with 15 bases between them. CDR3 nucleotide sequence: TGTGCCAGCAGCTTGGGCACGGGTCTCCAAGAGACCCAGTACTTC. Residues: CASSLGTGLQETQYF.

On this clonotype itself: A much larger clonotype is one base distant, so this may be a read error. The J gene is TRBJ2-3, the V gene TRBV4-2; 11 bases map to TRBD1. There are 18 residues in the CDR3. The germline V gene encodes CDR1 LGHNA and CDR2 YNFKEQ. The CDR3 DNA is TGTGCCAGCAGCCAAGACATGGGACAGGGGGGTAGCACAGATATGCAGTATTTT. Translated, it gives CASSQDMGQGGSTDMQYF.

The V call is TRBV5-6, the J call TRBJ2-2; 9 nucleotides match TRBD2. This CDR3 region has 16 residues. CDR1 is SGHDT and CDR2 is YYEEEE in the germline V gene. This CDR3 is CANSSRGGFGTGELFF. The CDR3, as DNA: TGTGCTAACAGCTCGCGGGGGGGCTTCGGGACCGGGGAGCTGTTTTTT.

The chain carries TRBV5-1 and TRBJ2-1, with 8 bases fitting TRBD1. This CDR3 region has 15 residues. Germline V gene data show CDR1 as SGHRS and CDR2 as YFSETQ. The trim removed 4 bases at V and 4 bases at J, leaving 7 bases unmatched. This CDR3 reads CASSTQGAEYNEQFF. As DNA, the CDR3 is TGCGCCAGCAGCACTCAGGGGGCGGAATACAATGAGCAGTTCTTC.

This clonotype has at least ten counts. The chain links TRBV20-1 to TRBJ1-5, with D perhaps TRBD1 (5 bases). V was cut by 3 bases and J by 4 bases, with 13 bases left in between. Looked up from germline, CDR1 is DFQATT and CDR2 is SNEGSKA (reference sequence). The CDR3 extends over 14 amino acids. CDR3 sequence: CSARGESVNQPQHF. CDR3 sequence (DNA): TGCAGTGCTAGGGGGGAATCGGTAAATCAGCCCCAGCATTTT.

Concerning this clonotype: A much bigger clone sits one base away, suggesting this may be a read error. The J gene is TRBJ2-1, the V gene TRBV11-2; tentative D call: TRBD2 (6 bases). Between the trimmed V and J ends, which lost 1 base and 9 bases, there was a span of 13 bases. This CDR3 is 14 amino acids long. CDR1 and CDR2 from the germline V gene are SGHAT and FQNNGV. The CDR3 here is CASSLAGGGGEQFF. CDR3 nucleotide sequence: TGTGCCAGCAGCTTAGCCGGGGGAGGTGGTGAGCAGTTCTTC.

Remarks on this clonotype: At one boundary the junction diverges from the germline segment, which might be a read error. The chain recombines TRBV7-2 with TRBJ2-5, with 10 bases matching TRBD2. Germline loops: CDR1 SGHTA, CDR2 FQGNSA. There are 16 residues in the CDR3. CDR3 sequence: CASSLGGAGGQNEQYF. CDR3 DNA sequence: TGTGCCAGTAGCTTAGGTGGAGCGGGGGGGCAAAATGAGCAGTACTTC.

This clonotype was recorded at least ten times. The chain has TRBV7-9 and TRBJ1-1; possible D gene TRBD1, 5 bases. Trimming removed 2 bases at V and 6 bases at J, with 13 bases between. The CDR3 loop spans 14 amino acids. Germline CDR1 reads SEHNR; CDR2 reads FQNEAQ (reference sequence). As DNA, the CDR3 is TGTGCCAGCAGCTTACGGACACAGGACGCTGAAGCTTTCTTT. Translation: CASSLRTQDAEAFF.

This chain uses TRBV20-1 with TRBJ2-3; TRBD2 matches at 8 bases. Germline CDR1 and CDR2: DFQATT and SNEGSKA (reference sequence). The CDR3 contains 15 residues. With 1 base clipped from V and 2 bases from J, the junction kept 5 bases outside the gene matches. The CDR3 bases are TGCAGTGCTAGAGGATCTAGCGGGCTCACAGATACGCAGTATTTT. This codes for CSARGSSGLTDTQYF.

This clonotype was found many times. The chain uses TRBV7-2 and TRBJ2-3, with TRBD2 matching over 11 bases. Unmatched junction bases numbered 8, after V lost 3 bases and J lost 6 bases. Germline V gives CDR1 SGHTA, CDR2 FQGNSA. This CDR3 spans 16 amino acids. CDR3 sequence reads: CASSFRSGGVADTQYF. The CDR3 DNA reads TGTGCCAGCAGCTTCCGTAGCGGGGGGGTAGCCGATACGCAGTATTTT.

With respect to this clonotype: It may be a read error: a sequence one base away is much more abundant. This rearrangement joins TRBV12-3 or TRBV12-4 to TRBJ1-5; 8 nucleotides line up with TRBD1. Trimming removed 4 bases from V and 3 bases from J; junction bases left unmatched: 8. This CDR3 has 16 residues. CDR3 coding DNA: TGTGCCAGCAGTTCGGTACGGACAGGGAACAATCAGCCCCAGCATTTT. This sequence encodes CASSSVRTGNNQPQHF.